Listed below are T cell receptor beta chains from one sample, sequenced in a study of CD8 T cells in ankylosing spondylitis. TCRdb re-derived calls from the 5' RACE reads in MiXCR, one entry per CDR3 protein. The sample has a few hundred thousand distinct CDR3 sequences; under 25% are singletons. Input material: blood, either unsorted or a sorted T cell fraction (not recorded which). The source of these receptors is a male donor with ankylosing spondylitis. Both conserved end residues are part of each CDR3.

v_call cdr3_aa
TRBV5-1 CASSLGTVYQETQYF
TRBV4-3 CASRLGRKRSSILDTDTQYF
TRBV28 CASSLRYTEAFF
TRBV7-9 CASSLGVRSNQPQHF
TRBV18 CASSPGTSGSHTQYF
TRBV25-1 CASSESRTSGTTDTQYF
TRBV28 CASSFPGTGELFF
TRBV15 CATSSRTDTQYF
TRBV4-2 CASSQDIGEADNEQFF
TRBV28 CASSETGGANTGELFF
TRBV18 CASSPRADSYNEQFF
TRBV5-1 CASSFRGQGYGYTF
TRBV4-3 CASSHATGSATGELFF
TRBV4-3 CASSQSWERATGELFF
TRBV7-9 CASRPGTGESGELFF
TRBV9 CASSVHLGLAYEQFF
TRBV5-8 CASSLASQTFNEQFF
TRBV7-3 CASSPKTGVDGYTF
TRBV12-3/TRBV12-4 CASSSRGVETQYF
TRBV6-1 CATKLAGALDTQYF
TRBV28 CASSTPGFLNEQFF
TRBV6-1 CASRQKLVRNSPLHF
TRBV2 CASNQPGQGGNEQFF
TRBV12-3/TRBV12-4 CASSRGGRDNEQFF
TRBV4-2 CASSQVGQAAYEQYF
TRBV20-1 CSARSDNEQFF
TRBV28 CASSPGGRGAGELFF
TRBV28 CASSPTSLATDTQYF
TRBV3-1 CASSRTGPSYEQYF
TRBV12-5 CASGLLAGLAGITDTQYF
TRBV28 CASSSGGGTPYNEQFF
TRBV6-2/TRBV6-3 CASSSLGISFYEQYF
TRBV7-3 CASSLNIYNEQFF
TRBV7-2 CASSLSQKDTQYF
TRBV7-3 CASSFSLAGGNEQFF
TRBV28 CASSLEIRVTGGYTF
TRBV29-1 CSLGGTSGQGEQFF
TRBV27 CASSFMAGGVNGYTF
TRBV6-1 CASSEGQVVYEQYF
TRBV7-9 CASSRRDIGTDTQYF
TRBV20-1 CSARKASGRFPHNEQFF
TRBV7-9 CASRTLSGNPGDEQFF
TRBV18 CASSPRDRTSYNEQFF
TRBV18 CASSPRVENYVSPLHF
TRBV28 CASSLSTGIGKGYGYTF
TRBV5-1 CASSWNHLYEQYF
TRBV30 CAWDGRAEAFF
TRBV19 CASSIDLETSAETQYF
TRBV24-1 CATKGRLRTNYGYTF
TRBV21-1 CASSDRGYIYEQYF
TRBV3-1 CASSQQGVSPYGYTF
TRBV30 CAWSGGSHTDTQYF
TRBV29-1 CSFDRSSYNEQFF
TRBV5-8 CASSLEGQGAHDTQYF
TRBV5-1 CASSIRQGGTEAFF
TRBV5-1 CASSRDSVYEQYF
TRBV7-2 CASSLTYTEAFF